The next 21 T cell receptor beta chains were all read from a single sample in a study of T cell responses to AZD1222 COVID-19 vaccine. Sequencing was performed with immunoSEQ multiplex PCR; in TCRdb, only in-frame clones are kept and a portion is missing. The sample lists about 120,000 clones; roughly 88% were seen once. The sequencing here drew on peripheral blood, taken on day 0 of MenACWY control vaccination. These receptors came from an adult in good health.

This clone was counted between two and nine times. V is TRBV30 and J is TRBJ1-3; a possible D gene is TRBD1 (5 bases). Germline CDR1 is GTSNPN and CDR2 is SVGIG (reference sequence). Deletions cut 3 bases from V and 5 bases from J, with 17 bases between. This CDR3 has 15 amino acids. CDR3 in amino acids: CAWRPLTQGRNTIYF. DNA for the CDR3: TGTGCCTGGAGACCTCTAACCCAGGGACGAAACACCATATATTTT.

The chain links TRBV27 to TRBJ1-3, with TRBD1 identical over 10 bases. This CDR3 is built from 15 residues. Trimming removed 5 bases from V and 3 bases from J; junction bases left unmatched: 4. Germline values: CDR1 MNHEY, CDR2 SMNVEV (reference sequence). The CDR3 DNA is TGTGCCAGCAGTAGGGACAGGGGAGGTGGAAACACCATATATTTT. Its translation is CASSRDRGGGNTIYF.

The chain links TRBV7-2 to TRBJ1-2, with a weak D call TRBD1 (5 bases). Germline V CDR1 and CDR2: SGHTA, FQGNSA. The CDR3 sequence is 16 residues long. The ends were cut back, 1 base at V and 2 bases at J, with 14 bases in the middle. The CDR3 is CASSLDPPGVNYGYTF. The CDR3 coding sequence is TGTGCCAGCAGCTTAGACCCCCCGGGGGTGAACTATGGCTACACCTTC.

The chain employs TRBV19 and TRBJ2-3, with 13 bases matching TRBD2. CDR3 length: 16 amino acids. V lost 3 bases and J lost 5; bases outside the gene matches: 5. Germline V gene sequence: CDR1 LNHDA, CDR2 SQIVND (reference sequence). The CDR3 DNA follows: TGTGCCAGTAGTATCCGGACTAGCGGGGGTCGAGATACGCAGTATTTT. Its translation is CASSIRTSGGRDTQYF.

This chain connects TRBV6-2 or TRBV6-3 to TRBJ1-1; D may be TRBD1 (6 bases). The CDR3 runs to 14 residues. V lost 5 bases to trimming and J lost 3 bases, with 13 bases between them. Germline V CDR1 and CDR2: MNHEY, SVGEGT. The CDR3 here is CASSPPPGDTEAFF. The CDR3 DNA follows: TGTGCCAGCAGTCCCCCTCCAGGGGACACTGAAGCTTTCTTT.

The chain uses TRBV11-2 and TRBJ2-2, with D possibly called TRBD1 or TRBD2 (5 bases each). The CDR3 has 14 residues. V lost 7 bases, J lost 7 bases, and 16 bases lay in between. Germline values: CDR1 SGHAT, CDR2 FQNNGV. CDR3 sequence reads: CASTYLRGNGELFF. CDR3 nucleotides: TGTGCCAGCACCTATTTGAGGGGTAACGGGGAGCTGTTTTTT.

The chain is built from TRBV5-1 and TRBJ1-1; TRBD1 matches 9 bases. The CDR3 runs 15 residues. Looked up from germline, CDR1 is SGHRS and CDR2 is YFSETQ. V trimming: 2 bases; J trimming: 4 bases; junction bases outside the gene matches: 6. The CDR3 DNA is TGCGCCAGCAGCTTCCTAGACAGGGGGGTCACTGAAGCTTTCTTT. This gives the protein CASSFLDRGVTEAFF.

This chain links TRBV19 with TRBJ2-1; TRBD1 matches at 7 bases. The junction had 8 bases not matched to a gene; V was cut back by 5 bases and J by 7 bases. CDR3 length equals 14 residues. Germline V CDR1 and CDR2: LNHDA, SQIVND (reference sequence). CDR3 sequence: CASSADRSRNEQFF. The CDR3 nucleotides read TGTGCCAGTAGTGCGGACAGGTCGCGGAATGAGCAGTTCTTC.

The chain uses TRBV7-2 and TRBJ2-3, with D possibly matching TRBD2 (6 bases). Germline CDR1 reads SGHTA; CDR2 reads FQGNSA. Trimming shortened V by 2 bases and J by 2 bases, and 17 bases separated the two germline ends. The CDR3 is 17 amino acids. The CDR3 DNA is TGTGCCAGCAGCTTATCGGGTAGCGGTTACATCACAGATACGCAGTATTTT. It yields the protein CASSLSGSGYITDTQYF.

The CDR3 loop is CASSPPLGGAEVTEAFF. In DNA form, the CDR3 reads TGTGCCAGCTCACCACCGCTCGGGGGCGCGGAGGTCACTGAAGCTTTCTTT. The rearrangement uses TRBV18 and TRBJ1-1, with D possibly matching TRBD1 (6 bases). The CDR3 has 17 residues. Between the trimmed V and J ends, which lost 0 bases and 4 bases, there was a span of 18 bases. Germline CDR1 is KGHSH and CDR2 is LQKENI.

V usage is TRBV3-1 (or the pseudogene TRBV3-2) and J usage is TRBJ1-2; D uncertain. This CDR3 has 14 amino acids. CDR1 is LGHDT, CDR2 YNNKEL, per germline (reference sequence). V was cut by 4 bases and J by 1 base, with 10 bases left in between. CDR3 loop: CASSLRGSNYGYTF. In DNA form, the CDR3 reads TGTGCCAGCAGCCTCCGCGGCAGTAACTATGGCTACACCTTC.

The chain is built from TRBV6-6 and TRBJ1-2, with D possibly being TRBD1 (5 bases). The germline V and J ends were trimmed by 2 bases and 8 bases, with 15 bases remaining between them. Germline CDR1 reads MNHNY; CDR2 reads SVGAGI (reference sequence). This CDR3 region has 14 residues. The CDR3 loop is CASSYTSGKQGYTF. The CDR3 region has the DNA TGTGCCAGCAGTTACACTTCAGGGAAGCAGGGCTACACCTTC.

The genes are TRBV9 and TRBJ1-2, with a weak D call TRBD1 (6 bases). Germline V gene data show CDR1 as SGDLS and CDR2 as YYNGEE. The CDR3 loop spans 16 amino acids. V shed 4 bases and J shed 0 bases, with 16 bases lying between them. CDR3 nucleotides: TGTGCCAGCAGCACCCACCCCGGGACAACTAACTATGGCTACACCTTC. Amino acids: CASSTHPGTTNYGYTF.

The chain links TRBV6-5 to TRBJ1-2; tentatively, D is TRBD1 (6 bases). Trimming shortened V by 6 bases and J by 4 bases, and 15 bases separated the two germline ends. The CDR3 loop spans 14 amino acids. The V gene's germline CDR1 is MNHEY and CDR2 SVGAGI. CDR3 sequence reads: CASSAVGAAYGYTF. Here the CDR3 DNA reads TGTGCCAGCAGCGCGGTGGGGGCCGCCTATGGCTACACCTTC.

This clone was seen only a few times. The rearrangement joins TRBV4-2 to TRBJ1-2; D is unclear. Germline V gene data show CDR1 as LGHNA and CDR2 as YNFKEQ. Trimming pared 5 bases from V and 4 bases from J, leaving 11 bases between. This CDR3 has 13 amino acids. CDR3 DNA: TGTGCCAGCAGCTCACTGAGAAGCTATGGCTACACCTTC. Amino acids: CASSSLRSYGYTF.

This chain uses TRBV28 with TRBJ1-1; tentative D call: TRBD1 (5 bases). The CDR3 length is 14 residues. Germline loops: CDR1 MDHEN, CDR2 SYDVKM. V lost 6 bases and J lost 5, with 16 bases in between. The CDR3, as DNA: TGTGCCAGCAGCCCATATAGGGGACGGACTGAAGCTTTCTTT. Residues: CASSPYRGRTEAFF.

The gene calls are TRBV30 and TRBJ2-3, with D tentatively TRBD1 (6 bases). From germline, CDR1 is GTSNPN and CDR2 SVGIG (reference sequence). V lost 0 bases and J 6 bases, leaving 13 bases between the germline ends. The CDR3 spans 14 residues. CDR3 region: CAWSVVGATDTQYF. The CDR3 nucleotides read TGTGCCTGGAGTGTAGTGGGGGCCACCGATACGCAGTATTTT.

CDR3 in amino acids: CASSSRQEHTIYF. CDR3 nucleotides: TGTGCCAGCAGCTCGAGACAGGAACACACCATATATTTT. V is TRBV7-2 and J is TRBJ1-3; D is perhaps TRBD1 (6 bases). This CDR3 has 13 residues. In germline, CDR1 is SGHTA, CDR2 FQGNSA. Trimming cost V 4 bases and J 8 bases, with 12 bases left between them.

V and J are TRBV18 and TRBJ1-3; no clear D gene. The CDR3 is 17 residues long. CDR1 KGHSH and CDR2 LQKENI come from the germline V gene. Trimming took off 3 bases at V and 0 bases at J, with 15 bases between the two ends. The CDR3 reads CASSPNREQSSGNTIYF. DNA of the CDR3: TGTGCCAGCTCACCCAACCGGGAACAGAGCTCTGGAAACACCATATATTTT.

This rearrangement joins TRBV5-1 to TRBJ1-6, with 7 bases fitting TRBD1. CDR1 is SGHRS and CDR2 is YFSETQ in the germline V gene. The CDR3 has 15 residues. J lost 8 bases, V lost 1 base, and 6 bases had no gene match. Here the CDR3 DNA reads TGCGCCAGCAGCTTGACGGCAGGGGGATATTCACCCCTCCACTTT. Amino acids: CASSLTAGGYSPLHF. Together with reference TRBV5-1 and TRBJ1-6, the CDR3 gives the full variable domain: KAGVTQTPRYLIKTRGQQVTLSCSPISGHRSVSWYQQTPGQGLQFLFEYFSETQRNKGNFPGRFSGRQFSNSRSEMNVSTLELGDSALYLCASSLTAGGYSPLHFGNGTRLTVT.

The chain couples TRBV10-2 to TRBJ1-1, with 8 bases identical to TRBD1. CDR1 and CDR2 from the germline V gene are WSHSY and SAAADI. The CDR3 has 13 amino acids. The ends lost 7 bases at V and 2 bases at J; junction bases unmatched: 3. CDR3 amino acids: CASKGQENTEAFF. For the CDR3, the DNA is TGCGCCAGCAAGGGACAGGAAAACACTGAAGCTTTCTTT.